These 13 T cell receptor beta chains originate from one sample sequenced in a study of blood T cells in healthy people across ages (dated by TCRdb to between 2015 and 2017). Receptor amplification or capture employed 5' RACE. A second 7 to 11 cycle PCR used a sample-barcoded 5' primer and a J-beta primer mix. The raw public reads went through TCRdb reprocessing: fastp at Q25, MiXCR clone calling, in-frame beta chains kept. Under each unique CDR3 protein, matching rows form one entry showing the most common genes and DNA. This sample comprises some 1.8 million distinct CDR3 sequences, approximately 39% of them detected only once. The ten largest clones take up under 25% of the sample. Sample: blood. Source of these receptors: a human donor in good health.

The sample holds a few counts of this clonotype. The V and J genes are TRBV4-1 and TRBJ2-1, with 9 bases aligning to TRBD1. The CDR3 sequence is 15 residues long. Looked up from germline, CDR1 is MGHRA and CDR2 is YSYEKL. J gave up 6 bases and V 4 bases, and 7 bases lay outside the gene matches. The CDR3, as DNA: TGCGCCAGCAGCCGTTGGGACAGGGCGGGCAATGAGCAGTTCTTC. Translated: CASSRWDRAGNEQFF.

This sequence joins TRBV18 and TRBJ2-1; tentative D call: TRBD1 (6 bases). V was shortened by 5 bases and J by 1 base, with 15 bases between the two germline ends. The CDR3 spans 16 residues. In germline, CDR1 is KGHSH, CDR2 LQKENI. CDR3 protein: CASSFNRVVSYNEQFF. The CDR3 region has the DNA TGTGCCAGCTCATTCAACAGGGTTGTATCCTACAATGAGCAGTTCTTC.

The chain is built from TRBV20-1 and TRBJ2-1, with unresolved D. This CDR3 region has 14 residues. V was clipped by 1 base and J by 10 bases, with 17 bases between them. The germline CDR1 and CDR2 sequences are DFQATT and SNEGSKA (reference sequence). The CDR3 bases are TGCAGTGCTAGAGGGAACGCGCTTCCCTACGAGCAGTTCTTC. Its translation: CSARGNALPYEQFF.

This clonotype has a handful of counts. The J gene is TRBJ1-5, the V gene TRBV4-1; no clear D. This CDR3 comprises 13 residues. Between the trimmed V and J ends, which lost 5 bases and 6 bases, there was a span of 11 bases. The germline CDR1 and CDR2 sequences are MGHRA and YSYEKL. Here the CDR3 DNA reads TGCGCCAGCAGCGTATCTATCATTCAGCCCCAGCATTTT. Translation: CASSVSIIQPQHF.

The V and J genes are TRBV7-9 and TRBJ1-2; 7 bases align to TRBD1. CDR1 and CDR2 (germline): SEHNR, FQNEAQ (reference sequence). The CDR3 loop spans 14 amino acids. V gave up 6 bases and J gave up 2 bases; unmatched junction bases: 6. The CDR3 loop is CASRYATGNYGYTF. The DNA for the CDR3 is TGTGCCAGCAGATATGCGACAGGGAACTATGGCTACACCTTC.

The chain has TRBV20-1 and TRBJ2-4, with D perhaps matching TRBD2 (6 bases). CDR3 length: 13 residues. V was pared by 7 bases and J by 0 bases, with 10 bases between. CDR1 and CDR2 (germline): DFQATT, SNEGSKA (reference sequence). The CDR3 protein is CSVPGVAKNIQYF. CDR3 DNA sequence: TGCAGTGTCCCGGGGGTAGCCAAAAACATTCAGTACTTC.

The sample holds a few counts of this clonotype. V usage is TRBV5-1 and J usage is TRBJ2-3; the D gene is possibly TRBD2 (6 bases). Germline CDR1 is SGHRS and CDR2 is YFSETQ. V was cut by 4 bases and J by 2 bases, with 20 bases left in between. This CDR3 contains 17 residues. The CDR3 loop is CASSLGVRGTSTDTQYF. For the CDR3, the DNA is TGCGCCAGCAGCCTCGGTGTGCGGGGCACATCCACAGATACGCAGTATTTT.

This clonotype came up a few times. The chain links TRBV4-2 to TRBJ2-6; 7 bases are a match to TRBD1. Trimming took 8 bases from V and 0 from J; bases not matched to a gene: 7. Looked up from germline, CDR1 is LGHNA and CDR2 is YNFKEQ. The CDR3 consists of 16 residues. The CDR3 loop is CASEGGGDSGANVLTF. CDR3 bases: TGTGCCAGCGAAGGGGGCGGTGACTCTGGGGCCAACGTCCTGACTTTC.

This clonotype was detected only a few times. This chain uses TRBV24-1 with TRBJ2-1, with a tentative D call TRBD1 (6 bases). CDR3 length: 16 residues. With 4 bases removed from V and 2 bases from J, the gap between germline ends came to 14 bases. From germline, CDR1 is KGHDR and CDR2 SFDVKD. Written as DNA, the CDR3 is TGTGCCACCAGTGACCCGGACAGCGTGACCTACAATGAGCAGTTCTTC. As protein: CATSDPDSVTYNEQFF.

This clonotype was counted between two and nine times. The CDR3 sequence is CSVVTGVAKNIQYF. The CDR3 region has the DNA TGCAGCGTTGTCACAGGGGTAGCCAAAAACATTCAGTACTTC. The V and J genes are TRBV29-1 and TRBJ2-4, with TRBD1 identical over 7 bases. The junction had 3 bases not matched to a gene; V was cut back by 4 bases and J by 0 bases. CDR1 SQVTM and CDR2 ANQGSEA come from the germline V gene. This CDR3 region has 14 residues.

This clonotype came up a few times. This chain uses TRBV4-3 with TRBJ2-4; no clear D gene. The CDR3 is 16 residues long. CDR1 is LGHNA, CDR2 YSLEER, per germline. The V end lost 1 base, the J end lost 1 base, and 11 bases lay between the germline ends. CDR3 DNA sequence: TGCGCCAGCAGCCAAGTGGTCTATAGCGCCAAAAACATTCAGTACTTC. Its protein is CASSQVVYSAKNIQYF.

This clonotype has a handful of counts. V and J are TRBV6-5 and TRBJ1-2; 10 nucleotides match TRBD1. Trimming at V came to 1 base and at J to 3 bases, leaving 8 bases not matched to a gene. The CDR3 loop spans 17 amino acids. The germline gives CDR1 MNHEY, CDR2 SVGAGI. The CDR3 spells CASSYWDRGFEDYGYTF. Written as DNA, the CDR3 is TGTGCCAGCAGTTACTGGGACAGGGGTTTCGAGGACTATGGCTACACCTTC.

This clonotype came up a few times. The chain links TRBV27 to TRBJ2-7; the D gene is possibly TRBD1 (5 bases). Trimming cost V 7 bases and J 3 bases, with 13 bases left between them. The CDR3 has 13 amino acids. Germline values: CDR1 MNHEY, CDR2 SMNVEV (reference sequence). The CDR3 protein is CASKLGRDYEQYF. Here the CDR3 DNA reads TGTGCCAGCAAGTTAGGCAGGGACTACGAGCAGTACTTC.